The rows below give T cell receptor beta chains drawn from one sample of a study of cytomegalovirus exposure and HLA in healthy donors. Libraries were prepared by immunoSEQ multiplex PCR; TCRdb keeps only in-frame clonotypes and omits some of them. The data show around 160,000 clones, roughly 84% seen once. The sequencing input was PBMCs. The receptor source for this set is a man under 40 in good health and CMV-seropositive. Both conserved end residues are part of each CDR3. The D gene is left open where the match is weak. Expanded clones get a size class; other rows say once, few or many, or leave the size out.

CDR3 protein: CASSSLAGGDNEQFF; CDR3 DNA: TGTGCCAGCAGCTCACTAGCGGGAGGGGACAATGAGCAGTTCTTC; J gene: TRBJ2-1; V gene: TRBV7-9; clone size: .; D gene: TRBD2
CDR3 protein: CASTGSREGNNEQFF; CDR3 DNA: TGTGCCAGCACGGGCTCGCGGGAGGGCAACAATGAGCAGTTCTTC; J gene: TRBJ2-1; V gene: TRBV2; clone size: .; D gene: TRBD2
CDR3 protein: CASSQGGGTSGTDTQYF; CDR3 DNA: TGTGCCAGCAGCCAAGGAGGCGGGACTAGCGGAACAGATACGCAGTATTTT; J gene: TRBJ2-3; V gene: TRBV4-2; clone size: .; D gene: TRBD2
CDR3 protein: CASSSRQGGYGYTF; CDR3 DNA: TGTGCCAGCAGCTCTCGACAGGGGGGGTATGGCTACACCTTC; J gene: TRBJ1-2; V gene: TRBV7-8; clone size: .; D gene: TRBD1
CDR3 protein: CASKTSRNEQFF; CDR3 DNA: TGTGCCAGCAAAACTAGCCGGAATGAGCAGTTCTTC; J gene: TRBJ2-1; V gene: TRBV28; clone size: .; D gene: .
CDR3 protein: CASSLDRISNQPQHF; CDR3 DNA: TGTGCCAGCAGCTTAGACAGGATTAGCAATCAGCCCCAGCATTTT; J gene: TRBJ1-5; V gene: TRBV7-8; clone size: .; D gene: .
CDR3 protein: CATTGGRAYSYEQYF; CDR3 DNA: TGTGCCACCACAGGGGGTAGGGCTTACTCCTACGAGCAGTACTTC; J gene: TRBJ2-7; V gene: TRBV28; clone size: .; D gene: TRBD1
CDR3 protein: CASSRTGGNQPQHF; CDR3 DNA: TGTGCCAGTAGTCGGACAGGGGGGAATCAGCCCCAGCATTTT; J gene: TRBJ1-5; V gene: TRBV19; clone size: .; D gene: TRBD1
CDR3 protein: CASSLNAGQANGYTF; CDR3 DNA: TGTGCCAGCAGCTTAAATGCGGGACAGGCAAATGGCTACACCTTC; J gene: TRBJ1-2; V gene: TRBV7-3; clone size: .; D gene: TRBD1
CDR3 protein: CASSPLRAAEQFF; CDR3 DNA: TGTGCCAGCAGCCCTTTAAGAGCGGCTGAGCAGTTCTTC; J gene: TRBJ2-1; V gene: TRBV7-3; clone size: .; D gene: .
CDR3 protein: CASSPGQETDTQYF; CDR3 DNA: TGTGCCAGCAGTCCGGGACAAGAAACAGATACGCAGTATTTT; J gene: TRBJ2-3; V gene: TRBV6-4; clone size: few; D gene: .
CDR3 protein: CATSRGAGSTDTQYF; CDR3 DNA: TGTGCCACCAGCAGGGGGGCAGGAAGCACAGATACGCAGTATTTT; J gene: TRBJ2-3; V gene: TRBV15; clone size: .; D gene: .
CDR3 protein: CASSEATGGNQPQHF; CDR3 DNA: TGTGCCAGCAGTGAAGCGACAGGGGGGAATCAGCCCCAGCATTTT; J gene: TRBJ1-5; V gene: TRBV6-1; clone size: .; D gene: TRBD1
CDR3 protein: CASSVTGTPYGYTF; CDR3 DNA: TGTGCCAGCAGCGTCACCGGGACACCCTATGGCTACACCTTC; J gene: TRBJ1-2; V gene: TRBV9; clone size: .; D gene: .
CDR3 protein: CASSGRGRHTEAFF; CDR3 DNA: TGTGCCAGCAGCGGGCGGGGACGCCACACTGAAGCTTTCTTT; J gene: TRBJ1-1; V gene: TRBV9; clone size: .; D gene: .
CDR3 protein: CASSGSRERQGLYNEQFF; CDR3 DNA: TGTGCCAGCAGCGGATCGCGAGAAAGACAGGGGTTGTACAATGAGCAGTTCTTC; J gene: TRBJ2-1; V gene: TRBV9; clone size: few; D gene: TRBD1
CDR3 protein: CAREIVLADSGTQYF; CDR3 DNA: TGTGCCAGGGAAATCGTACTAGCGGACTCAGGAACCCAGTACTTC; J gene: TRBJ2-5; V gene: TRBV2; clone size: .; D gene: TRBD2
CDR3 protein: CASSFSGRETTGELFF; CDR3 DNA: TGTGCCAGCAGCTTTTCGGGGCGGGAGACCACCGGGGAGCTGTTTTTT; J gene: TRBJ2-2; V gene: TRBV7-9; clone size: .; D gene: TRBD2
CDR3 protein: CALFGRGAYEQYF; CDR3 DNA: TGTGCCCTATTCGGGCGGGGGGCCTACGAGCAGTACTTC; J gene: TRBJ2-7; V gene: TRBV30; clone size: few; D gene: TRBD2
CDR3 protein: CASRAPGSAYGYTF; CDR3 DNA: TGTGCCAGCAGGGCCCCGGGGAGCGCGTATGGCTACACCTTC; J gene: TRBJ1-2; V gene: TRBV28; clone size: .; D gene: .
CDR3 protein: CSVVALAGVSEQYF; CDR3 DNA: TGCAGCGTTGTGGCATTAGCGGGAGTAAGCGAGCAGTACTTC; J gene: TRBJ2-7; V gene: TRBV29-1; clone size: .; D gene: TRBD2
CDR3 protein: CASKWRQETDTQYF; CDR3 DNA: TGTGCCAGCAAGTGGAGGCAGGAAACAGATACGCAGTATTTT; J gene: TRBJ2-3; V gene: TRBV6-5; clone size: .; D gene: .
CDR3 protein: CASSPSAGNEKLFF; CDR3 DNA: TGTGCCAGCTCACCGAGCGCAGGGAATGAAAAACTGTTTTTT; J gene: TRBJ1-4; V gene: TRBV18; clone size: once; D gene: .
CDR3 protein: CASVPRLAGGPDEQFF; CDR3 DNA: TGTGCCAGCGTACCCCGACTAGCGGGAGGGCCCGATGAGCAGTTCTTC; J gene: TRBJ2-1; V gene: TRBV2; clone size: .; D gene: TRBD2
CDR3 protein: CASSLGTADTGELFF; CDR3 DNA: TGTGCCAGCAGCTTGGGGACAGCAGACACCGGGGAGCTGTTTTTT; J gene: TRBJ2-2; V gene: TRBV5-7; clone size: .; D gene: .
CDR3 protein: CASSLFGGAGEQYF; CDR3 DNA: TGTGCCAGCAGTTTATTCGGGGGGGCCGGCGAGCAGTACTTC; J gene: TRBJ2-7; V gene: TRBV27; clone size: .; D gene: TRBD2
CDR3 protein: CASSVGAGLAGEQSSYNEQFF; CDR3 DNA: TGTGCCAGCAGCGTAGGAGCCGGACTAGCGGGGGAGCAGAGCTCCTACAATGAGCAGTTCTTC; J gene: TRBJ2-1; V gene: TRBV9; clone size: .; D gene: TRBD2
CDR3 protein: CAWDFRRGVPYEQYF; CDR3 DNA: TGTGCCTGGGACTTTCGGAGGGGAGTACCTTACGAGCAGTACTTC; J gene: TRBJ2-7; V gene: TRBV30; clone size: .; D gene: .
CDR3 protein: CSVDYGGGYEQYF; CDR3 DNA: TGCAGCGTTGATTATGGGGGAGGTTACGAGCAGTACTTC; J gene: TRBJ2-7; V gene: TRBV29-1; clone size: .; D gene: .
CDR3 protein: CASVGELTSGSNEQFF; CDR3 DNA: TGTGCCAGCGTGGGGGAATTGACTAGCGGGAGTAATGAGCAGTTCTTC; J gene: TRBJ2-1; V gene: TRBV7-9; clone size: .; D gene: TRBD2
CDR3 protein: CASHPAGSGEQYF; CDR3 DNA: TGCGCCAGCCATCCGGCGGGGAGCGGCGAGCAGTACTTC; J gene: TRBJ2-7; V gene: TRBV5-1; clone size: .; D gene: .
CDR3 protein: CASSQSRYGYTF; CDR3 DNA: TGTGCCAGCAGCCAATCGCGTTATGGCTACACCTTC; J gene: TRBJ1-2; V gene: TRBV16; clone size: .; D gene: .
CDR3 protein: CASSLGTGGGYTF; CDR3 DNA: TGTGCCAGCAGCCTTGGGACAGGGGGCGGCTACACCTTC; J gene: TRBJ1-2; V gene: TRBV9; clone size: .; D gene: TRBD1
CDR3 protein: CASSPRWAGGPEQYF; CDR3 DNA: TGTGCCAGCAGCCCCCGGTGGGCGGGAGGGCCGGAGCAGTACTTC; J gene: TRBJ2-7; V gene: TRBV21-1; clone size: .; D gene: .
CDR3 protein: CASSEAQAGLAFF; CDR3 DNA: TGTGCCAGCAGTGAAGCGCAGGCGGGGCTCGCTTTCTTT; J gene: TRBJ1-1; V gene: TRBV2; clone size: .; D gene: .
CDR3 protein: CASNEWDREGQYF; CDR3 DNA: TGTGCCAGCAACGAATGGGACAGGGAGGGGCAGTACTTC; J gene: TRBJ2-7; V gene: TRBV2; clone size: few; D gene: TRBD1
CDR3 protein: CASSLIPRLASVGTDTQYF; CDR3 DNA: TGTGCCAGCAGTCTAATACCCCGACTAGCGTCGGTGGGCACAGATACGCAGTATTTT; J gene: TRBJ2-3; V gene: TRBV27; clone size: .; D gene: TRBD2
CDR3 protein: CASSHGREAPGANVLTF; CDR3 DNA: TGTGCCAGCAGTCATGGCAGGGAGGCACCTGGGGCCAACGTCCTGACTTTC; J gene: TRBJ2-6; V gene: TRBV27; clone size: .; D gene: .
CDR3 protein: CASSPASQAGPYNEQFF; CDR3 DNA: TGTGCCAGCAGCCCGGCATCACAAGCGGGACCTTACAATGAGCAGTTCTTC; J gene: TRBJ2-1; V gene: TRBV4-2; clone size: .; D gene: TRBD2
CDR3 protein: CASSPDSSNYGYTF; CDR3 DNA: TGTGCCAGCAGTCCCGACAGCTCTAACTATGGCTACACCTTC; J gene: TRBJ1-2; V gene: TRBV2; clone size: .; D gene: .
CDR3 protein: CASSDSDYGYTF; CDR3 DNA: TGTGCCAGCAGCGATTCGGACTATGGCTACACCTTC; J gene: TRBJ1-2; V gene: TRBV6-1; clone size: once; D gene: .
CDR3 protein: CASRTGTGSYEQYF; CDR3 DNA: TGTGCCAGCAGGACCGGGACAGGGTCCTACGAGCAGTACTTC; J gene: TRBJ2-7; V gene: TRBV28; clone size: few; D gene: TRBD1
CDR3 protein: CASSPWTGYNGYTF; CDR3 DNA: TGTGCCAGCAGTCCTTGGACAGGGTATAATGGCTACACCTTC; J gene: TRBJ1-2; V gene: TRBV27; clone size: many; D gene: TRBD1
CDR3 protein: CASSPNRASSYEQYF; CDR3 DNA: TGTGCCAGCAGCCCGAACAGGGCTAGCTCCTACGAGCAGTACTTC; J gene: TRBJ2-7; V gene: TRBV7-2; clone size: once; D gene: .
CDR3 protein: CASSFVRLAADTQYF; CDR3 DNA: TGTGCCAGCAGTTTTGTCCGACTAGCAGCAGATACGCAGTATTTT; J gene: TRBJ2-3; V gene: TRBV6-6; clone size: .; D gene: TRBD2